Listed below are T cell receptor beta chains from one sample, sequenced in a study of blood T cells in healthy people across ages. MiXCR, applied by TCRdb to the 5' RACE reads, yields one record per CDR3 protein. The data show roughly 1,500,000 distinct CDR3 sequences, 30% to 35% seen once. What was sequenced was blood. The receptors here all came from a woman younger than 45 in good health. CDR3s include the opening cysteine and the closing phenylalanine or tryptophan. Each record gives: J gene, V gene, clone size, D gene, CDR3 DNA, CDR3 protein. A D gene is named only where the DNA matches it firmly. Expanded clones get a size class; other rows say once, few or many, or leave the size out.

j_call: TRBJ2-6
v_call: TRBV3-1
clone_size: few
d_call: NA
cdr3_nt: TGTGCCAGCAGCCCCGGGTTAACTGGGGCCAACGTCCTGACTTTC
cdr3_aa: CASSPGLTGANVLTF

j_call: TRBJ1-2
v_call: TRBV30
clone_size: NA
d_call: NA
cdr3_nt: TGTGCCTGGAAACAGGGCAGCTATGGCTACACCTTC
cdr3_aa: CAWKQGSYGYTF

j_call: TRBJ2-3
v_call: TRBV7-3
clone_size: few
d_call: NA
cdr3_nt: TGTGCCAGCAGCTTCGACAGCTCAAGAGATACGCAGTATTTT
cdr3_aa: CASSFDSSRDTQYF

j_call: TRBJ2-3
v_call: TRBV12-3/TRBV12-4
clone_size: many
d_call: NA
cdr3_nt: TGTGCCAGCAGTTTAGCGGGGGTTGATACGCAGTATTTT
cdr3_aa: CASSLAGVDTQYF

j_call: TRBJ1-1
v_call: TRBV27
clone_size: NA
d_call: NA
cdr3_nt: TGTGCCAGCAGTTGGGGGGAGTGGGGAGGTGAAGCTTTCTTT
cdr3_aa: CASSWGEWGGEAFF

j_call: TRBJ1-2
v_call: TRBV5-1
clone_size: many
d_call: TRBD1
cdr3_nt: TGCGCCAGCAGCCCGGAGGGACAGAGATACTATGGCTACACCTTC
cdr3_aa: CASSPEGQRYYGYTF

j_call: TRBJ2-7
v_call: TRBV5-1
clone_size: few
d_call: TRBD1
cdr3_nt: TGCGCCAGCAGCGGTCCGGGACAGGGCCCAGGCGAGCAGTACTTC
cdr3_aa: CASSGPGQGPGEQYF

j_call: TRBJ2-3
v_call: TRBV7-6
clone_size: few
d_call: NA
cdr3_nt: TGTGCCAGCAGTTGGGACAACCGGGCGGCAGATACGCAGTATTTT
cdr3_aa: CASSWDNRAADTQYF

j_call: TRBJ1-1
v_call: TRBV27
clone_size: few
d_call: NA
cdr3_nt: TGTGCCAGCAGTTTATCGAAAGGGTTGGGGACTGAAGCTTTCTTT
cdr3_aa: CASSLSKGLGTEAFF

j_call: TRBJ2-2
v_call: TRBV5-1
clone_size: NA
d_call: TRBD1
cdr3_nt: TGCGCCAGCAGCGATCGACAGGGACGGACCGGGGAGCTGTTTTTT
cdr3_aa: CASSDRQGRTGELFF

j_call: TRBJ2-1
v_call: TRBV5-1
clone_size: few
d_call: TRBD2
cdr3_nt: TGCGCCAGCAGCCCTGGAGCGGGAGGGGGAGCCTTCTCCTACAATGAGCAGTTCTTC
cdr3_aa: CASSPGAGGGAFSYNEQFF

j_call: TRBJ1-1
v_call: TRBV2
clone_size: once
d_call: NA
cdr3_nt: TGTGCCAGCAACAGTAGGGGGGGCAGGGCGGCTGAAGCTTTCTTT
cdr3_aa: CASNSRGGRAAEAFF

j_call: TRBJ1-2
v_call: TRBV4-1
clone_size: many
d_call: NA
cdr3_nt: TGCGCCAGCAGCCAAGCGGAGTTTGAGGCGCACTATGGCTACACCTTC
cdr3_aa: CASSQAEFEAHYGYTF

j_call: TRBJ2-5
v_call: TRBV5-1
clone_size: NA
d_call: NA
cdr3_nt: TGCGCCAGCAGCTTGGCCGCGGGTTACAAGCAGTACTTC
cdr3_aa: CASSLAAGYKQYF

j_call: TRBJ2-1
v_call: TRBV7-6
clone_size: NA
d_call: NA
cdr3_nt: TGTGCCAGCAGCTTTGTGAAGTCTAATAATAGAAATGAGCAGTTCTTC
cdr3_aa: CASSFVKSNNRNEQFF

j_call: TRBJ2-5
v_call: TRBV12-3/TRBV12-4
clone_size: NA
d_call: NA
cdr3_nt: TGTGCCAACAGTAACGGAGTCCCAGAGACCCAGTACTTC
cdr3_aa: CANSNGVPETQYF

j_call: TRBJ2-3
v_call: TRBV4-1
clone_size: few
d_call: NA
cdr3_nt: TGCGCCAGCAGCCGAGAGGCCAGGGGACCAGATACGCAGTATTTT
cdr3_aa: CASSREARGPDTQYF

j_call: TRBJ1-1
v_call: TRBV7-9
clone_size: NA
d_call: NA
cdr3_nt: TGTGCCAGCAGCCCGACAAGTGTGAACACTGAAGCTTTCTTT
cdr3_aa: CASSPTSVNTEAFF

j_call: TRBJ2-7
v_call: TRBV7-9
clone_size: NA
d_call: TRBD1
cdr3_nt: TGTGCCAGCAGCCACGACAGGGCCCCCTACGAGCAGTACTTC
cdr3_aa: CASSHDRAPYEQYF

j_call: TRBJ2-5
v_call: TRBV5-6
clone_size: few
d_call: NA
cdr3_nt: TGTGCCAGCAGCTTGGCCCTATCAGAGACCCAGTACTTC
cdr3_aa: CASSLALSETQYF

j_call: TRBJ2-5
v_call: TRBV27
clone_size: NA
d_call: TRBD2
cdr3_nt: TGTGCCAGCAGTTTCCGACGGGAGGGCCTATTTGAGCAGTACTTC
cdr3_aa: CASSFRREGLFEQYF

j_call: TRBJ1-1
v_call: TRBV5-1
clone_size: NA
d_call: NA
cdr3_nt: TGCGCCAGCACCGGGAATACGAACACTGAAGCTTTCTTT
cdr3_aa: CASTGNTNTEAFF

j_call: TRBJ2-1
v_call: TRBV28
clone_size: many
d_call: NA
cdr3_nt: TGTGCCAGCAGTTCTGTGTACAATGAGCAGTTCTTC
cdr3_aa: CASSSVYNEQFF

j_call: TRBJ1-5
v_call: TRBV6-5
clone_size: NA
d_call: TRBD1
cdr3_nt: TGTGCCAGCAGTCCCCGGGGACAGGGCGATCAGCCCCAGCATTTT
cdr3_aa: CASSPRGQGDQPQHF

j_call: TRBJ2-1
v_call: TRBV9
clone_size: NA
d_call: NA
cdr3_nt: TGTGCCAGCAGCCTCCGGCCTATTGACAATGAGCAGTTCTTC
cdr3_aa: CASSLRPIDNEQFF

j_call: TRBJ2-1
v_call: TRBV7-2
clone_size: many
d_call: NA
cdr3_nt: TGTGCCAGCAGCTTATCGGGGGTTAGCTCCTACAATGAGCAGTTCTTC
cdr3_aa: CASSLSGVSSYNEQFF

j_call: TRBJ2-7
v_call: TRBV29-1
clone_size: few
d_call: NA
cdr3_nt: TGCAGCGCCTCAGCCGGGACCTACGAGCAGTACTTC
cdr3_aa: CSASAGTYEQYF

j_call: TRBJ2-3
v_call: TRBV20-1
clone_size: few
d_call: NA
cdr3_nt: TGCAGTGCCCTCCCCCCACAGTTTTTGGATACGCAGTATTTT
cdr3_aa: CSALPPQFLDTQYF

j_call: TRBJ2-5
v_call: TRBV15
clone_size: NA
d_call: NA
cdr3_nt: TGTGCCACCAGCAGAGATCTTGAGGAGACCCAGTACTTC
cdr3_aa: CATSRDLEETQYF

j_call: TRBJ2-3
v_call: TRBV29-1
clone_size: many
d_call: NA
cdr3_nt: TGCAGCGTTCAAGGGCGGAGCACAGATACGCAGTATTTT
cdr3_aa: CSVQGRSTDTQYF

j_call: TRBJ1-5
v_call: TRBV2
clone_size: NA
d_call: NA
cdr3_nt: TGTGCCAGCAGTGGGGAGGGGGAAAAGCCCCAGCATTTT
cdr3_aa: CASSGEGEKPQHF

j_call: TRBJ2-3
v_call: TRBV20-1
clone_size: few
d_call: TRBD2
cdr3_nt: TGCAGTGCTAGTAGACTAGCGGTAGGGGCAGATACGCAGTATTTT
cdr3_aa: CSASRLAVGADTQYF

j_call: TRBJ2-3
v_call: TRBV6-1
clone_size: NA
d_call: NA
cdr3_nt: TGTGCCAGCGGGGGGGCAGGGGGCATAAATACGCAGTATTTT
cdr3_aa: CASGGAGGINTQYF

j_call: TRBJ2-1
v_call: TRBV29-1
clone_size: many
d_call: NA
cdr3_nt: TGCAGCGTTGAAGATTACGGGGGAAGCTCCTACAATGAGCAGTTCTTC
cdr3_aa: CSVEDYGGSSYNEQFF

j_call: TRBJ2-1
v_call: TRBV24-1
clone_size: few
d_call: TRBD1
cdr3_nt: TGTGCCACCAGTGATGCAGGGGGTGAGCAGTTCTTC
cdr3_aa: CATSDAGGEQFF

j_call: TRBJ2-3
v_call: TRBV24-1
clone_size: NA
d_call: TRBD2
cdr3_nt: TGTGCCACCAGCTTTGTAGCGGGCGGGGTCTTTACGCAGTATTTT
cdr3_aa: CATSFVAGGVFTQYF

j_call: TRBJ1-1
v_call: TRBV12-3/TRBV12-4
clone_size: NA
d_call: TRBD1
cdr3_nt: TGTGCCAGCAGTTTAGCCCACCCCGGGACAGGGGATGAAGCTTTCTTT
cdr3_aa: CASSLAHPGTGDEAFF

j_call: TRBJ2-1
v_call: TRBV4-2
clone_size: few
d_call: NA
cdr3_nt: TGTGCCAGCAGCCAAGACCGGGACCCTAGGTCGTCCAAGTTCTTC
cdr3_aa: CASSQDRDPRSSKFF

j_call: TRBJ1-1
v_call: TRBV20-1
clone_size: NA
d_call: NA
cdr3_nt: TGCAGTGCTAGACGTGATGGCGGATACATGAACACTGAAGCTTTCTTT
cdr3_aa: CSARRDGGYMNTEAFF

j_call: TRBJ2-6
v_call: TRBV28
clone_size: NA
d_call: TRBD1
cdr3_nt: TGTGCCAGCAGCCAGACCGGGACAGGCTTTGGGGCCAACGTCCTGACTTTC
cdr3_aa: CASSQTGTGFGANVLTF

j_call: TRBJ2-5
v_call: TRBV28
clone_size: NA
d_call: NA
cdr3_nt: TGTGCCAGCAGACTTAAGTCTCGCCCCGTGCAGTACTTC
cdr3_aa: CASRLKSRPVQYF

j_call: TRBJ2-5
v_call: TRBV20-1
clone_size: few
d_call: NA
cdr3_nt: TGCAGTGCGACCGGGACACTTTATTTAGAGACCCAGTACTTC
cdr3_aa: CSATGTLYLETQYF

j_call: TRBJ1-2
v_call: TRBV11-2
clone_size: NA
d_call: NA
cdr3_nt: TGTGCCAGCAGCTTTCCCGGGACGAAGGATGGCTGCACCTTC
cdr3_aa: CASSFPGTKDGCTF

j_call: TRBJ1-2
v_call: TRBV29-1
clone_size: many
d_call: NA
cdr3_nt: TGCAGCGTTGCAGATCCGACCAGACTCCAGGGCTACACCTTC
cdr3_aa: CSVADPTRLQGYTF

j_call: TRBJ2-3
v_call: TRBV2
clone_size: NA
d_call: NA
cdr3_nt: TGTGCCAGCAAGGCGCAGGGAAGCACAGATACGCAGTATTTT
cdr3_aa: CASKAQGSTDTQYF

j_call: TRBJ2-2
v_call: TRBV20-1
clone_size: few
d_call: NA
cdr3_nt: TGCAGTGCTAGACCCAGACACCAACTAAACACCGGGGAGCTGTTTTTT
cdr3_aa: CSARPRHQLNTGELFF